This note documents a single TCR beta chain sequence. What it binds is unknown. The PCR made use of 60 Vbeta and 13 Jbeta primers. Assay used: immunoSEQ multiplex PCR; TCRdb lists only in-frame clones, some missing. The table has about 99,000 clones, 79% seen once; the top ten hold approximately 3.7%. Trimming at V came to 4 bases and at J to 5 bases, leaving 4 bases not matched to a gene. The CDR3 consists of 15 residues. Germline V gene data show CDR1 as SGHTA and CDR2 as FQGNSA. This entry is derived from a study of cytomegalovirus exposure and HLA in healthy donors. Overall study findings and caveats: A classifier reportedly called cytomegalovirus status with high sensitivity and specificity.

The sample was PBMCs. The source of this sequence is a middle-aged man in good health and CMV-seropositive. This chain connects TRBV7-2 to TRBJ2-5; TRBD2 agrees at 13 bases. CDR3 sequence (DNA): TGTGCCAGCAGCTCCGGACTAGCGGGAGTTGAGACCCAGTACTTC. This translates into CASSSGLAGVETQYF.